This T cell receptor beta chain came from a study of blood T cell repertoires in COVID-19. Study context: T cells, B-cell-depleted T cells, or PBMCs provided the cDNA or gDNA that served as material.

The CDR3 contains 13 residues. CDR1 is MRHNA and CDR2 is SNTAGT in the germline V gene. V lost 2 bases and J lost 13; bases outside the gene matches: 6. Libraries were prepared by immunoSEQ multiplex PCR; TCRdb keeps only in-frame clonotypes and omits some of them. The table includes around 190,000 clones, 88% detected once. The TCR sequence derives from a human donor in a cohort sampled during active COVID-19. This rearrangement joins TRBV6-4 to TRBJ2-1; 9 nucleotides align to TRBD2. Sequences were obtained from peripheral blood. CDR3 DNA: TGTGCCAGCAGTGACCGGGGTAGCGGGAGCCAGTTCTTC. This gives the protein CASSDRGSGSQFF.